Each of the 7 T cell receptor beta chains below was sequenced from the same sample in a study of regulatory T cells in long-lasting Graves disease. Time point: newly diagnosed GD, antithyroid drugs for less than 3 months. Construction of the TCR library relied on RNA isolated from PBMCs. Construction of TCR beta libraries relied on iRepertoire HTBI primers and on Arm-PCR targeting CDR3 regions. TCRdb recomputed calls from the multiplex PCR reads with MiXCR, one row per CDR3 protein. The sample shows fewer than 400,000 distinct CDR3 sequences, about 20% of them seen only once. The specimen was peripheral blood mononuclear cells (PBMCs), collected at new diagnosis, from a patient treated with antithyroid drugs. These receptors originate from a female donor with Graves disease.

The sample holds many counts of this clonotype. This chain joins TRBV7-9 and TRBJ2-1; D is possibly TRBD2 (5 bases). The CDR3 length is 16 residues. V was cut by 1 base and J by 6 bases, with 16 bases left in between. The V gene's germline CDR1 is SEHNR and CDR2 FQNEAQ (reference sequence). CDR3 coding DNA: TGTGCCAGCAGCTTAGTTGGACTCAGAGGTATCAATGAGCAGTTCTTC. It specifies CASSLVGLRGINEQFF.

About this clonotype: This CDR3 fails to terminate in the conserved phenylalanine or tryptophan, so it likely reflects a read error. It is unclear where the CDR3 begins or ends on the DNA, so no DNA is shown, and the CDR3 is as TCRdb lists it. V and J are TRBV3-1 and TRBJ2-5; whether TRBD2, the table's D call, matches the DNA was not checked. The CDR3 spans 12 amino acids, including both terminal residues. Germline values: CDR1 LGHDT, CDR2 YNNKEL (reference sequence). CDR3 residues: CASSPNPGLTIL.

This clonotype appeared many times. The chain combines TRBV13 with TRBJ2-7; TRBD1 matches 7 bases. Germline CDR1 PRHDT, CDR2 FYEKMQ (reference sequence). The CDR3 spans 13 residues. V was pared by 0 bases and J by 7 bases, with 3 bases of the junction left unmatched. CDR3 amino acids: CASSLGTGREQYF. DNA of the CDR3: TGTGCCAGCAGCTTAGGGACAGGGCGGGAGCAGTACTTC.

There are a few counts of this clonotype. The V call is TRBV30, the J call TRBJ2-1; D is unclear. This CDR3 is 13 amino acids long. Per the germline V gene, CDR1 is GTSNPN and CDR2 is SVGIG (reference sequence). V lost 0 bases to trimming and J lost 8 bases, with 11 bases between them. The CDR3 loop reads CAWSVPRGDEQFF. CDR3 nucleotide sequence: TGTGCCTGGAGTGTACCCAGAGGAGATGAGCAGTTCTTC.

V is TRBV20-1 and J is TRBJ2-2; tentative D call: TRBD1 (6 bases). Looked up from germline, CDR1 is DFQATT and CDR2 is SNEGSKA (reference sequence). V lost 6 bases to trimming and J lost 4 bases, with 15 bases between them. The CDR3 covers 14 residues. The CDR3 nucleotides read TGCAGTGCCACAAGGGGGTTTGTCACCGGGGAGCTGTTTTTT. Translated, it gives CSATRGFVTGELFF.

This clonotype was picked up many times. V usage is TRBV20-1 and J usage is TRBJ2-1, with 7 bases lining up with TRBD2. The CDR3 is 15 residues long. Losses at the gene ends were 1 base for V and 6 bases for J; bases not matched to a gene: 9. CDR1 is DFQATT and CDR2 is SNEGSKA in the germline V gene (reference sequence). The CDR3 loop is CSARVGGRAPNEQFF. The CDR3 DNA reads as TGCAGTGCTAGAGTCGGGGGGAGGGCCCCCAATGAGCAGTTCTTC.

The table lists this clonotype with a few counts. The chain carries TRBV11-3 and TRBJ2-6; D not resolved. V gave up 1 base and J gave up 0 bases, with 4 bases separating them. The germline CDR1 and CDR2 sequences are SGHNT and YENEEA. The CDR3 consists of 15 residues. This chain's CDR3 is CASSLGISGANVLTF. In DNA form, the CDR3 reads TGTGCCAGCAGCTTAGGTATCTCTGGGGCCAACGTCCTGACTTTC. Full variable domain (rest looked up from reference TRBV11-3 and TRBJ2-6): EAGVVQSPRYKIIEKKQPVAFWCNPISGHNTLYWYLQNLGQGPELLIRYENEEAVDDSQLPKDRFSAERLKGVDSTLKIQPAELGDSAVYLCASSLGISGANVLTFGAGSRLTVL.